Below are 30 T cell receptor beta chains sequenced from a single sample in a study of blood T cell repertoires in COVID-19. TCRdb keeps only in-frame clones here, not all; method: immunoSEQ multiplex PCR. The table has fewer than 15,000 clones, roughly 89% seen once. Sequencing was done on a sample of peripheral blood. The receptors derive from a human donor in a cohort sampled during active COVID-19.

The sample holds one count of this clone. The chain carries TRBV7-9 and TRBJ1-2, with no clear D. V lost 1 base and J 4 bases, leaving 10 bases between the germline ends. The CDR3 is 14 residues long. Germline CDR1 SEHNR, CDR2 FQNEAQ (reference sequence). The CDR3 spells CASSLELRGYGYTF. Written as DNA, the CDR3 is TGTGCCAGCAGCTTAGAGCTCCGGGGCTATGGCTACACCTTC.

This chain connects TRBV7-3 to TRBJ1-2; 8 positions match TRBD1. J gave up 6 bases and V 0 bases, and 9 bases lay outside the gene matches. CDR3 length equals 16 residues. Per the germline V gene, CDR1 is SGHTA and CDR2 is FQGTGA. CDR3 sequence: CASSLTPQGALDGYTF. The CDR3 DNA sequence: TGTGCCAGCAGCTTAACGCCCCAGGGGGCGTTGGATGGCTACACCTTC.

The V gene is TRBV28, the J gene TRBJ1-5, with D unclear. Germline CDR1 is MDHEN and CDR2 is SYDVKM. V was clipped by 2 bases and J by 5 bases, with 10 bases between them. The CDR3 sequence is 14 residues long. The CDR3 DNA sequence: TGTGCCAGCAGTTTAATCAGATCCGATCAGCCCCAGCATTTT. The encoded protein is CASSLIRSDQPQHF.

The genes are TRBV27 and TRBJ2-5; 7 positions match TRBD2. V gave up 1 base and J gave up 4 bases; unmatched junction bases: 9. Germline V gene sequence: CDR1 MNHEY, CDR2 SMNVEV (reference sequence). The CDR3 sequence is 16 residues long. CDR3 coding DNA: TGTGCCAGCAGTTTATATGGCACGGGAGGCGGAGAGACCCAGTACTTC. It is translated as CASSLYGTGGGETQYF.

This chain connects TRBV6-6 to TRBJ2-2; the match to TRBD1 covers 12 bases. V lost 4 bases to trimming and J lost 8 bases; unmatched junction nucleotides: 8. Germline lookup yields CDR1 MNHNY and CDR2 SVGAGI (reference sequence). There are 16 residues in the CDR3. CDR3: CASSSPGQGATGELFF. DNA of the CDR3: TGTGCCAGCAGTTCCCCGGGACAGGGGGCGACGGGGGAGCTGTTTTTT.

This sequence joins TRBV27 and TRBJ1-1; possibly TRBD1 for D (5 bases). This CDR3 comprises 16 residues. Germline values: CDR1 MNHEY, CDR2 SMNVEV (reference sequence). The ends were cut back, 3 bases at V and 3 bases at J, with 17 bases in the middle. CDR3 sequence (DNA): TGTGCCAGCAGTTTTCTCCAGGGTGACGGGTACACTGAAGCTTTCTTT. It yields the protein CASSFLQGDGYTEAFF.

The chain carries TRBV7-2 and TRBJ2-2; D may be TRBD1 (5 bases). Germline CDR1 SGHTA, CDR2 FQGNSA. The CDR3 runs 15 residues. V lost 5 bases to trimming and J lost 3 bases, with 13 bases between them. The DNA for the CDR3 is TGTGCCAGCAGCCCGGCGTTGGGGCACACCGGGGAGCTGTTTTTT. As protein: CASSPALGHTGELFF.

This clone occurred once. The chain couples TRBV29-1 to TRBJ2-7, with D possibly TRBD1 on 6 matching bases. The V gene lost 3 bases and the J gene lost 0 bases, with 15 bases spanning the gap. The CDR3 consists of 15 residues. Per germline, CDR1 SQVTM and CDR2 ANQGSEA. Here the CDR3 reads CSVEGAGESSYEQYF. In DNA form, the CDR3 reads TGCAGCGTTGAGGGTGCAGGGGAGAGCTCCTACGAGCAGTACTTC.

This chain connects TRBV11-2 to TRBJ2-7; D is perhaps TRBD1 (6 bases). CDR1 is SGHAT and CDR2 is FQNNGV in the germline V gene. The CDR3 consists of 17 residues. Trimming removed 4 bases at V and 2 bases at J, with 21 bases between. The CDR3 loop reads CASSYLSRDTYTYEQYF. The CDR3 nucleotides read TGTGCCAGCAGCTACCTCTCCCGGGACACCTATACCTACGAGCAGTACTTC. Variable domain in full (rest from reference TRBV11-2 and TRBJ2-7): EAGVAQSPRYKIIEKRQSVAFWCNPISGHATLYWYQQILGQGPKLLIQFQNNGVVDDSQLPKDRFSAERLKGVDSTLKIQPAKLEDSAVYLCASSYLSRDTYTYEQYFGPGTRLTVT.

CDR3 amino acids: CASSLDQSGTRGVNEQFF. The CDR3 bases are TGTGCCAGCAGCTTAGATCAATCAGGAACCCGGGGGGTCAATGAGCAGTTCTTC. The V call is TRBV11-3, the J call TRBJ2-1; 7 positions match TRBD2. Germline loops: CDR1 SGHNT, CDR2 YENEEA. The length of the CDR3 is 18 residues. V lost 0 bases, J lost 6 bases, and 14 bases stayed unmatched. The whole variable domain, remainder taken from reference TRBV11-3 and TRBJ2-1, is EAGVVQSPRYKIIEKKQPVAFWCNPISGHNTLYWYLQNLGQGPELLIRYENEEAVDDSQLPKDRFSAERLKGVDSTLKIQPAELGDSAVYLCASSLDQSGTRGVNEQFFGPGTRLTVL.

This rearrangement joins TRBV7-2 to TRBJ2-6; perhaps TRBD1 as D (8 bases). Per germline, CDR1 SGHTA and CDR2 FQGNSA. Trimming took off 10 bases at V and 0 bases at J, with 13 bases between the two ends. The CDR3 has 15 amino acids. The DNA for the CDR3 is TGTGCCAAGAACAGGGGGGGCTCTGGGGCCAACGTCCTGACTTTC. Translation: CAKNRGGSGANVLTF.

The gene calls are TRBV7-3 and TRBJ2-5; 9 bases fit TRBD2. Trimming at V came to 1 base and at J to 4 bases, leaving 4 bases not matched to a gene. CDR1 SGHTA and CDR2 FQGTGA come from the germline V gene. The CDR3 length is 15 residues. The CDR3 bases are TGTGCCAGCAGCTTAAGAGCGGGGGGAGGAGAGACCCAGTACTTC. This sequence encodes CASSLRAGGGETQYF.

The V call is TRBV7-8, the J call TRBJ2-3; D is perhaps TRBD1 (5 bases). The CDR3 loop spans 16 amino acids. V was trimmed by 0 bases and J by 0 bases, leaving 10 bases between them. The germline gives CDR1 SGHVS, CDR2 FQNEAQ. CDR3 in amino acids: CASSLADSVSTDTQYF. DNA for the CDR3: TGTGCCAGCAGCTTAGCTGACAGCGTAAGCACAGATACGCAGTATTTT.

V gene TRBV25-1 combines with J gene TRBJ2-1; 8 nucleotides line up with TRBD1. The CDR3 is made up of 14 amino acids. The V and J ends lost 7 bases and 5 bases, in that order; junction bases with no gene match: 7. Germline V gene sequence: CDR1 MGHDK, CDR2 SYGVNS. CDR3 in DNA: TGTGCCAGCACCGGACAGGGCCTGAACAATGAGCAGTTCTTC. Translation: CASTGQGLNNEQFF. The full variable domain, in which reference TRBV25-1 and TRBJ2-1 provide the parts outside the CDR3, is EADIYQTPRYLVIGTGKKITLECSQTMGHDKMYWYQQDPGMELHLIHYSYGVNSTEKGDLSSESTVSRIRTEHFPLTLESARPSHTSQYLCASTGQGLNNEQFFGPGTRLTVL.

The chain uses TRBV4-3 and TRBJ2-3; no firm D call. V lost 0 bases and J 0 bases, leaving 13 bases between the germline ends. This CDR3 spans 17 amino acids. The germline gives CDR1 LGHNA, CDR2 YSLEER. CDR3 amino acids: CASSQEFQTTSTDTQYF. The DNA for the CDR3 is TGCGCCAGCAGCCAAGAGTTTCAGACAACTAGCACAGATACGCAGTATTTT.

The rearrangement links TRBV24-1 to TRBJ2-1, with D unresolved. Between the trimmed V and J ends, which lost 0 bases and 9 bases, there was a span of 8 bases. CDR1 is KGHDR, CDR2 SFDVKD, per germline. The length of the CDR3 is 13 residues. CDR3 coding DNA: TGTGCCACCAGTGATTTGCGATCGGTTGAGCAGTTCTTC. It is translated as CATSDLRSVEQFF.

This sequence joins TRBV28 and TRBJ2-5; 9 bases map to TRBD2. J lost 6 bases, V lost 2 bases, and 1 base had no gene match. The CDR3 has 13 amino acids. Germline CDR1 and CDR2: MDHEN and SYDVKM. The CDR3 coding sequence is TGTGCCAGCAGTTTACTAGCGGGGAAGACCCAGTACTTC. It yields the protein CASSLLAGKTQYF.

The chain is built from TRBV5-5 and TRBJ2-1; D is perhaps TRBD2 (5 bases). The CDR3 is made up of 14 amino acids. In germline, CDR1 is SGHKS, CDR2 YYEKEE (reference sequence). V gave up 0 bases and J gave up 5 bases, with 9 bases separating them. The CDR3 nucleotides are TGTGCCAGCAGCTTGGTGGCGGGTAACAATGAGCAGTTCTTC. Amino acids: CASSLVAGNNEQFF. Variable domain in full (rest from reference TRBV5-5 and TRBJ2-1): DAGVTQSPTHLIKTRGQQVTLRCSPISGHKSVSWYQQVLGQGPQFIFQYYEKEERGRGNFPDRFSARQFPNYSSELNVNALLLGDSALYLCASSLVAGNNEQFFGPGTRLTVL.

The table lists this clone with a count of one. This CDR3 reads CASSFYMRDEQFF. The CDR3 DNA is TGTGCCAGCAGCTTCTATATGCGGGATGAGCAGTTCTTC. The rearrangement uses TRBV11-1 and TRBJ2-1, with D tentatively TRBD2 (5 bases). V lost 3 bases, J lost 8 bases, and 11 bases lay in between. This CDR3 is built from 13 residues. CDR1 and CDR2 (germline): SGHAT, FQDESV (reference sequence).

The sample holds one count of this clone. The chain recombines TRBV12-3 or TRBV12-4 with TRBJ2-7; 7 nucleotides line up with TRBD1. The CDR3 spans 13 residues. The ends lost 2 bases at V and 3 bases at J; junction bases unmatched: 1. The CDR3 bases are TGTGCCAGCAGTTTAAGGGACAGCTACGAGCAGTACTTC. As protein: CASSLRDSYEQYF.

This chain joins TRBV7-7 and TRBJ2-1; 13 bases agree with TRBD2. This CDR3 has 15 amino acids. Germline V gene sequence: CDR1 SSHAT, CDR2 FNYEAQ (reference sequence). The V segment lost 5 bases and the J segment 5 bases; nucleotides outside the gene matches: 3. The CDR3 bases are TGTGCCAGCAGCCCCGGGACTAGCGGGAACAATGAGCAGTTCTTC. It codes for CASSPGTSGNNEQFF.

The chain has TRBV29-1 and TRBJ1-2; D not certain. Germline V gene lookup returns CDR1 SQVTM and CDR2 ANQGSEA. Deletions cut 7 bases from V and 12 bases from J, with 24 bases between. This CDR3 has 13 residues. The CDR3 spells CSAEWRENEYDTF. DNA of the CDR3: TGCAGCGCCGAGTGGCGGGAGAACGAGTACGACACCTTC.

V and J are TRBV12-5 and TRBJ1-4; 7 nucleotides agree with TRBD1. CDR1 is LGHNT and CDR2 is FRNRAP in the germline V gene. J gave up 5 bases and V 6 bases, and 12 bases lay outside the gene matches. The CDR3 is made up of 16 amino acids. CDR3 bases: TGTGCTAGTGGGGTTGGTAGAGACAGGGTGAATGAAAAACTGTTTTTT. This encodes CASGVGRDRVNEKLFF.

The genes are TRBV7-2 and TRBJ2-4; perhaps TRBD2 as D (6 bases). With 5 bases removed from V and 3 bases from J, the gap between germline ends came to 20 bases. Germline lookup yields CDR1 SGHTA and CDR2 FQGNSA. This CDR3 region has 17 residues. This chain's CDR3 is CASSRSVAGKGKNIQYF. The CDR3 coding sequence is TGTGCCAGCAGCCGTAGCGTGGCGGGAAAGGGCAAAAACATTCAGTACTTC.

The CDR3 DNA follows: TGTGCCAGCAGACTGGAGGTTTCCACTGAAGCTTTCTTT. Encoded protein: CASRLEVSTEAFF. This chain links TRBV5-6 with TRBJ1-1; D unclear. V shed 5 bases and J shed 4 bases, with 12 bases lying between them. Germline V lookup: CDR1 SGHDT, CDR2 YYEEEE. This CDR3 comprises 13 residues.

The chain has TRBV27 and TRBJ1-5; D remains unclear. Germline lookup yields CDR1 MNHEY and CDR2 SMNVEV (reference sequence). This CDR3 has 14 amino acids. V lost 2 bases and J 8 bases, leaving 13 bases between the germline ends. The CDR3 DNA reads as TGTGCCAGCAGTTTACACCCCTCGGTGAAGCCCCAGCATTTT. The encoded protein is CASSLHPSVKPQHF.

The gene calls are TRBV7-2 and TRBJ2-7; D perhaps matches TRBD1 (6 bases). The CDR3 loop spans 15 amino acids. Between the trimmed V and J ends, which lost 3 bases and 4 bases, there was a span of 16 bases. Germline CDR1 and CDR2: SGHTA and FQGNSA. The CDR3 region is CASSFTGSSRYEQYF. Here the CDR3 DNA reads TGTGCCAGCAGCTTTACAGGGTCGAGTAGGTACGAGCAGTACTTC.

V gene TRBV3-1 (or the pseudogene TRBV3-2) combines with J gene TRBJ2-7; 7 bases map to TRBD1. With 4 bases clipped from V and 0 bases from J, the junction kept 3 bases outside the gene matches. The CDR3 is 14 residues long. The germline V gene encodes CDR1 LGHDT and CDR2 YNNKEL (reference sequence). Written as DNA, the CDR3 is TGTGCCAGCAGCCCCCGGGACAGCTCCTACGAGCAGTACTTC. Its protein product is CASSPRDSSYEQYF.

This clone was seen a single time. This chain connects TRBV28 to TRBJ2-1; D perhaps matches TRBD1 (6 bases). Per germline, CDR1 MDHEN and CDR2 SYDVKM. The V end was cut by 1 base, the J end by 8 bases, with 9 bases between. The CDR3 is 13 residues long. The CDR3 DNA sequence: TGTGCCAGCAGTTTATTACAGGGTCATGAGCAGTTCTTC. It yields the protein CASSLLQGHEQFF.

The chain combines TRBV15 with TRBJ2-7, with 7 bases fitting TRBD1. The germline CDR1 and CDR2 sequences are LNHNV and YYDKDF (reference sequence). This CDR3 comprises 16 residues. The ends lost 1 base at V and 4 bases at J; junction bases unmatched: 10. The CDR3 spells CATSRAGRGGGYEQYF. The CDR3 DNA reads TGTGCCACCAGCAGAGCGGGACGAGGGGGCGGGTACGAGCAGTACTTC. The variable domain in full, completed from reference TRBV15 and TRBJ2-7, reads DAMVIQNPRYQVTQFGKPVTLSCSQTLNHNVMYWYQQKSSQAPKLLFHYYDKDFNNEADTPDNFQSRRPNTSFCFLDIRSPGLGDTAMYLCATSRAGRGGGYEQYFGPGTRLTVT.